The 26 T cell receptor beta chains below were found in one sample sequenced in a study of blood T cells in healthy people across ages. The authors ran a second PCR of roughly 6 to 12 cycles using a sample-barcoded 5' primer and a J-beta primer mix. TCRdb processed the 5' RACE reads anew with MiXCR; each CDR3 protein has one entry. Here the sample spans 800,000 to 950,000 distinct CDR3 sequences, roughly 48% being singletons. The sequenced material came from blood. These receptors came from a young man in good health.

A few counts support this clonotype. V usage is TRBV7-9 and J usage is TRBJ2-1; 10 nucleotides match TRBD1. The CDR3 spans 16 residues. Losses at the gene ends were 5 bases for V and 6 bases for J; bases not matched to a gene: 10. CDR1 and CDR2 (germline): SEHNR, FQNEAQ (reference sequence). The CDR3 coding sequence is TGTGCCAGCAGCCCTGACGACAGGGGGCTTCGCAATGAGCAGTTCTTC. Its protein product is CASSPDDRGLRNEQFF. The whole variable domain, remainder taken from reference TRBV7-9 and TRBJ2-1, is DTGVSQNPRHKITKRGQNVTFRCDPISEHNRLYWYRQTLGQGPEFLTYFQNEAQLEKSRLLSDRFSAERPKGSFSTLEIQRTEQGDSAMYLCASSPDDRGLRNEQFFGPGTRLTVL.

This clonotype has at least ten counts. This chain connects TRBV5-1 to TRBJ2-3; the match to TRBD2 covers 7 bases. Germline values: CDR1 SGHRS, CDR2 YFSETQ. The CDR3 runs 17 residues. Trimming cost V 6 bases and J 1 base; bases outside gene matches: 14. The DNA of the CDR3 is TGCGCCAGCAAGCGAGGCCCGGGAGGCGGCCGCACAGATACGCAGTATTTT. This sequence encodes CASKRGPGGGRTDTQYF.

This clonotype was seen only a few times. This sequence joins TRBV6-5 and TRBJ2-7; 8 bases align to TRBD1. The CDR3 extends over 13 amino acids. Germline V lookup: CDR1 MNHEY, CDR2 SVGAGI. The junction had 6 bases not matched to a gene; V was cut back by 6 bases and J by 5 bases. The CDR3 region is CASRFQGANEQYF. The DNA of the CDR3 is TGTGCCAGCAGGTTCCAGGGGGCCAACGAGCAGTACTTC.

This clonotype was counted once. This CDR3 is CASSFLAGGSSYNEQFF. CDR3 in DNA: TGCGCCAGCAGCTTCTTAGCGGGCGGCAGCTCCTACAATGAGCAGTTCTTC. The chain combines TRBV5-1 with TRBJ2-1, with 7 bases that match TRBD2. The length of the CDR3 is 17 residues. Germline CDR1 SGHRS, CDR2 YFSETQ. V dropped 2 bases and J dropped 0; count of bases not matched to a gene: 8. Based on the CDR3 plus reference TRBV5-1 and TRBJ2-1, the full variable domain is KAGVTQTPRYLIKTRGQQVTLSCSPISGHRSVSWYQQTPGQGLQFLFEYFSETQRNKGNFPGRFSGRQFSNSRSEMNVSTLELGDSALYLCASSFLAGGSSYNEQFFGPGTRLTVL.

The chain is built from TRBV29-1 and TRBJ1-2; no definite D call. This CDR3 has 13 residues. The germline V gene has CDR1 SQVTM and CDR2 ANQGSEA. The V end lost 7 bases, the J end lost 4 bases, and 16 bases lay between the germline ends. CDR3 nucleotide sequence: TGCAGCGGGGAGCAGGACGGCCCCTATGGCTACACCTTC. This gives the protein CSGEQDGPYGYTF.

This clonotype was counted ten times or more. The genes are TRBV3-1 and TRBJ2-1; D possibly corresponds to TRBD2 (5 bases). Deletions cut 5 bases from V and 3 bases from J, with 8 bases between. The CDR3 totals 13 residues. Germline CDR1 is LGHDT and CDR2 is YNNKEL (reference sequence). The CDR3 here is CASSSRDYNEQFF. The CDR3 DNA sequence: TGTGCCAGCAGCTCCCGGGACTACAATGAGCAGTTCTTC.

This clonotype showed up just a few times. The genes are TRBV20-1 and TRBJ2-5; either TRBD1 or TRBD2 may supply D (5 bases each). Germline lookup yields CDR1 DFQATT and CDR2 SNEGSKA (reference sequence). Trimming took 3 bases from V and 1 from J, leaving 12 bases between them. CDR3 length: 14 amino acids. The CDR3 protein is CSARRGRSQETQYF. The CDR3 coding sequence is TGCAGTGCTAGGAGGGGAAGGAGCCAAGAGACCCAGTACTTC.

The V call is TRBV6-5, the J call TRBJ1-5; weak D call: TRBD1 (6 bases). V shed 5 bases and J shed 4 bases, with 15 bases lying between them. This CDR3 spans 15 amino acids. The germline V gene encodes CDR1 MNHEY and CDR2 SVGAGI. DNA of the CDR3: TGTGCCAGCAGTCCGACGGGGGCGGGGAATCAGCCCCAGCATTTT. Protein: CASSPTGAGNQPQHF.

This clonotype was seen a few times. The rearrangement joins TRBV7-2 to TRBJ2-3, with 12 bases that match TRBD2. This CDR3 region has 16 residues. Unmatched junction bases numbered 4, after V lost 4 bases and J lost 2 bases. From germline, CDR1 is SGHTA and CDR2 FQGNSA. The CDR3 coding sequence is TGTGCCAGCAGCTGGACTAGCGGGGAGACCACAGATACGCAGTATTTT. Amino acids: CASSWTSGETTDTQYF.

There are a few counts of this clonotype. CDR3: CASTRGGSYEQYF. CDR3 nucleotide sequence: TGTGCCAGCACCCGGGGGGGATCCTACGAGCAGTACTTC. The chain employs TRBV28 and TRBJ2-7; TRBD2 aligns across 8 bases. CDR3 size: 13 residues. With V trimmed by 7 bases and J by 1 base, 3 bases remained unmatched. Germline V gene lookup returns CDR1 MDHEN and CDR2 SYDVKM. Based on the CDR3 plus reference TRBV28 and TRBJ2-7, the full variable domain is DVKVTQSSRYLVKRTGEKVFLECVQDMDHENMFWYRQDPGLGLRLIYFSYDVKMKEKGDIPEGYSVSREKKERFSLILESASTNQTSMYLCASTRGGSYEQYFGPGTRLTVT.

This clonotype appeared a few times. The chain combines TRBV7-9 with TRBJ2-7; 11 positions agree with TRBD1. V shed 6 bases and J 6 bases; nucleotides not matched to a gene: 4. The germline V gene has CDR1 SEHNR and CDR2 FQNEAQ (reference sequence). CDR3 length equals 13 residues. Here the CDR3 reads CASSWDRGFEQYF. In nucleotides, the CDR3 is TGTGCCAGCAGTTGGGACAGGGGGTTCGAGCAGTACTTC.

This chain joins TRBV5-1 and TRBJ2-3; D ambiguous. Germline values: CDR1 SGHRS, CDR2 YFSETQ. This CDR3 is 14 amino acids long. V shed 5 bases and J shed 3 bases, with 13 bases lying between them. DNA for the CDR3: TGCGCCAGCAGGAAAGATGTCGGGACAGATACGCAGTATTTT. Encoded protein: CASRKDVGTDTQYF.

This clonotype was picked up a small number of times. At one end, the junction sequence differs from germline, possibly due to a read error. The CDR3 DNA sequence: TGTGCTAGCAGCCAGACAGGGGTAACCGGGGAGCTGTTTTTT. Translated, it gives CASSQTGVTGELFF. The chain joins TRBV7-7 to TRBJ2-2; TRBD1 agrees at 8 bases. Germline V CDR1 and CDR2: SSHAT, FNYEAQ (reference sequence). The CDR3 has 14 residues.

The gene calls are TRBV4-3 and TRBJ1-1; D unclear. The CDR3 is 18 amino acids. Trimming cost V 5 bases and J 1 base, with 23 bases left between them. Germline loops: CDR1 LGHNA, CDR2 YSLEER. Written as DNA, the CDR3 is TGCGCCAGCAGCAAAGGCGGGTTCGGAGGGAACAGGAACACTGAAGCTTTCTTT. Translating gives CASSKGGFGGNRNTEAFF.

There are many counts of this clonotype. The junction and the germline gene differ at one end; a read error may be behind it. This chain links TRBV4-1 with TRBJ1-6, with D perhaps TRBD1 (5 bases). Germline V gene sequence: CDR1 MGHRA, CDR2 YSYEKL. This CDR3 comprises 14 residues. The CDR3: CASSTGTDNSPLHF. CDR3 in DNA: TGTGCCAGCAGCACCGGGACGGATAATTCACCCCTCCACTTT.

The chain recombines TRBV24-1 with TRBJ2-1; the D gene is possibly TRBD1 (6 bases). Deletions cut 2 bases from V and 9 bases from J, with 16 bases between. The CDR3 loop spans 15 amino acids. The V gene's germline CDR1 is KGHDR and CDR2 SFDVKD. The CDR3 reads CATSDYRVFTGEQFF. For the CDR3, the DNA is TGTGCCACCAGTGATTACAGGGTTTTCACAGGTGAGCAGTTCTTC.

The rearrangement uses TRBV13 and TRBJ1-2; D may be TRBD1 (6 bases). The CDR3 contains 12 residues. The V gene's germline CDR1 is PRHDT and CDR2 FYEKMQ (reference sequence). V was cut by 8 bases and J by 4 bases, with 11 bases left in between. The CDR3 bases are TGTGCCAGCGCTACAGGGACCTATGGCTACACCTTC. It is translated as CASATGTYGYTF. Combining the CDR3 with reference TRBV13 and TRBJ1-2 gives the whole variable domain AAGVIQSPRHLIKEKRETATLKCYPIPRHDTVYWYQQGPGQDPQFLISFYEKMQSDKGSIPDRFSAQQFSDYHSELNMSSLELGDSALYFCASATGTYGYTFGSGTRLTVV.

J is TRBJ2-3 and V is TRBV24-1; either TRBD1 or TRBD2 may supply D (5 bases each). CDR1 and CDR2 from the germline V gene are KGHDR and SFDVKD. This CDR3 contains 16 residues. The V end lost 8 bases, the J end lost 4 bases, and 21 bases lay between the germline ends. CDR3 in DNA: TGTGCCACCACCCTTACTCGAGGGGCGATCGCAGATACGCAGTATTTT. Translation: CATTLTRGAIADTQYF.

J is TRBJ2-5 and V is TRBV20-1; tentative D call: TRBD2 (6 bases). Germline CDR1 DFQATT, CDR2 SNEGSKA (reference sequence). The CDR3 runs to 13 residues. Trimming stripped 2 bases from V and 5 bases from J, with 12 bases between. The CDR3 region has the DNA TGCAGTGCTAGACGGGGGATGGAGGAGACCCAGTACTTC. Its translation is CSARRGMEETQYF.

CDR3 bases: TGTGCCAGCAGCTTAGGGACCTCCATGAACACCGGGGAGCTGTTTTTT. As protein: CASSLGTSMNTGELFF. V is TRBV7-2 and J is TRBJ2-2; the D is unclear. Germline V CDR1 and CDR2: SGHTA, FQGNSA. V was trimmed by 1 base and J by 1 base, leaving 10 bases between them. The CDR3 has 16 amino acids.

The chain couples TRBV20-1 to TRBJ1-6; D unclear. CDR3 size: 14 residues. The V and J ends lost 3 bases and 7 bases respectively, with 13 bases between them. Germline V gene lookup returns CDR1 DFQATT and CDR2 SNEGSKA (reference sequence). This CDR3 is CSASPQGGNSPLHF. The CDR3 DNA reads TGCAGTGCTAGTCCCCAAGGTGGGAATTCACCCCTCCACTTT.

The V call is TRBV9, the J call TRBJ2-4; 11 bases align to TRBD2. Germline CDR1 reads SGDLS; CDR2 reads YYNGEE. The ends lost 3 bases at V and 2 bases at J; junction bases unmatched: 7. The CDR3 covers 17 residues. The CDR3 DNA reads TGTGCCAGCAGCGGTGATAGCGGGGGGGCCACCAAAAACATTCAGTACTTC. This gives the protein CASSGDSGGATKNIQYF.

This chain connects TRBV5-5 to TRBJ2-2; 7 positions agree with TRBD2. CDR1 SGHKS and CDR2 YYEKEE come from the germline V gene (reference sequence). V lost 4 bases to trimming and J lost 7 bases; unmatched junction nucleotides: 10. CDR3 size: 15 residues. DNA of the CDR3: TGTGCCAGCAGCCGATACCAGAGCGGGGTCGGGGAGCTGTTTTTT. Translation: CASSRYQSGVGELFF. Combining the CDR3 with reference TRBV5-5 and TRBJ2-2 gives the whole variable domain DAGVTQSPTHLIKTRGQQVTLRCSPISGHKSVSWYQQVLGQGPQFIFQYYEKEERGRGNFPDRFSARQFPNYSSELNVNALLLGDSALYLCASSRYQSGVGELFFGEGSRLTVL.

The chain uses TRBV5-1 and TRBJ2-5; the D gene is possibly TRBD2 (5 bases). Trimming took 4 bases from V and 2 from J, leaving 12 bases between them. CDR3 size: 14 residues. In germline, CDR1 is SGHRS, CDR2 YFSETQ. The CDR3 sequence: CASSREDLQETQYF. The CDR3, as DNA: TGCGCCAGCAGCCGAGAGGACTTGCAAGAGACCCAGTACTTC.

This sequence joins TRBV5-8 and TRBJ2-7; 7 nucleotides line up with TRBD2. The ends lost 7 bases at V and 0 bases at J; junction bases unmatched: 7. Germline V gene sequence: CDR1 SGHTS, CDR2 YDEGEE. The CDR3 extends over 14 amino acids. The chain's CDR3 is CASRSGATSYEQYF. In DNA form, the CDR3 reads TGTGCCAGCCGGAGCGGGGCAACCTCCTACGAGCAGTACTTC.

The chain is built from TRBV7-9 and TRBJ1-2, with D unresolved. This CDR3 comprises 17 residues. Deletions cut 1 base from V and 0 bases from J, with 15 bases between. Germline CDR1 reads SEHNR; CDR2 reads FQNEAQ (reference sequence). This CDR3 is CASSLGPLVEANYGYTF. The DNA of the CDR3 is TGTGCCAGCAGCTTAGGGCCTCTCGTTGAAGCTAACTATGGCTACACCTTC.